This is a list of T cell receptor beta chains from one sample in a study of T cell repertoires in cytomegalovirus infection. Via MiXCR, TCRdb re-called the reads, giving one row per CDR3 protein. The table has about 330,000 distinct CDR3 sequences, 34% seen once. No antigen has been identified for these receptors. The sample in question was cultured PBMCs, obtained from culture after CMV antigen stimulation. These receptors came from a human donor in good health (CMV status not recorded). Some clones in this sample may be carry-over from other donors' samples. The CDR3 runs from the conserved cysteine through the conserved F or W. A D gene is named only where the DNA matches it firmly. Size values are once, few and many counts, or a class for expanded clones, and some rows have none.

V	J	size	D	DNA	CDR3
TRBV7-2	TRBJ2-3	-	TRBD2	TGTGCCAGCAGCCTCATAGCGGGAGGAAGCACAGATACGCAGTATTTT	CASSLIAGGSTDTQYF
TRBV4-3	TRBJ2-5	-	-	TGCGCCAGCAGCCAAGATGGCTCAGAGACCCAGTACTTC	CASSQDGSETQYF
TRBV7-6	TRBJ2-1	-	-	TGTGCCAGCAGCCCCGATCCATCTACCTACAATGAGCAGTTCTTC	CASSPDPSTYNEQFF
TRBV27	TRBJ1-6	few	-	TGTGCCAGCAGTCCTTGGGACGGATGGTATTCACCCCTCCACTTT	CASSPWDGWYSPLHF
TRBV10-3	TRBJ2-5	-	TRBD2	TGTGCCATCAGTGACGAACTAGCGCTCTACCAAGAGACCCAGTACTTC	CAISDELALYQETQYF
TRBV7-9	TRBJ2-1	few	TRBD2	TGTGCCAGCACCGCCGGGACTAGCGCAAATGAGCAGTTCTTC	CASTAGTSANEQFF
TRBV11-2	TRBJ1-1	-	-	TGTGCCAGCAGCTTAGGGGCCCAGAACACTGAAGCTTTCTTT	CASSLGAQNTEAFF
TRBV28	TRBJ1-2	-	-	TGTGCCAGCAGAATCAGTGTGAGTGGCTACACCTTC	CASRISVSGYTF
TRBV28	TRBJ1-1	-	TRBD1	TGTGCCAGCAGTACCGGACAGGGGGGTAGGGGAGCTTTCTTT	CASSTGQGGRGAFF
TRBV6-2/TRBV6-3	TRBJ2-1	-	TRBD2	TGTGCCAGCAGTCCAAGACTAGCAAGAACGGATGAGCAGTTCTTC	CASSPRLARTDEQFF
TRBV6-6	TRBJ1-6	-	-	TGTGCCAGCAGTTTGACTGGAAATAATTCACCCCTCCACTTT	CASSLTGNNSPLHF
TRBV11-3	TRBJ2-1	-	-	TGTGCCAGCAGCTTACAACCGATGGAGGAGCAGTTCTTC	CASSLQPMEEQFF
TRBV19	TRBJ2-2	few	-	TGTGCCAGTAGTTCCCGGGTCTGGAGGACCGGGGAGCTGTTTTTT	CASSSRVWRTGELFF
TRBV9	TRBJ2-2	few	-	TGTGCCAGCAGCGTCTCTCAGCTGTACACCGGGGAGCTGTTTTTT	CASSVSQLYTGELFF
TRBV28	TRBJ1-6	-	-	TGTGCCAGCAGTTTTGGCCTAACTAATTCACCCCTCCACTTT	CASSFGLTNSPLHF
TRBV11-2	TRBJ2-3	few	-	TGTGCCAGCACCAAGACCGGGAGTCCGCAGTATTTT	CASTKTGSPQYF
TRBV12-5	TRBJ2-5	-	TRBD2	TGTGCTAGTGGCGGGGGGGTCGAGACCCAGTACTTC	CASGGGVETQYF
TRBV27	TRBJ2-2	-	-	TGTGCCAGCAGTCAGGGGACACTCGGCGGGGAGCTGTTTTTT	CASSQGTLGGELFF
TRBV7-2	TRBJ1-6	many	-	TGTGCCAGCAGCTTAGTCTCGCAGGATTACTCACCCCTCCACTTT	CASSLVSQDYSPLHF
TRBV6-6	TRBJ1-1	-	-	TGTGCCAGCAGTTACCCGAGCTTGGCTGAAGCTTTCTTT	CASSYPSLAEAFF
TRBV6-6	TRBJ2-1	-	-	TGTGCCAGCAGTTACTCCCCGGATGCGAATGAGCAGTTCTTC	CASSYSPDANEQFF